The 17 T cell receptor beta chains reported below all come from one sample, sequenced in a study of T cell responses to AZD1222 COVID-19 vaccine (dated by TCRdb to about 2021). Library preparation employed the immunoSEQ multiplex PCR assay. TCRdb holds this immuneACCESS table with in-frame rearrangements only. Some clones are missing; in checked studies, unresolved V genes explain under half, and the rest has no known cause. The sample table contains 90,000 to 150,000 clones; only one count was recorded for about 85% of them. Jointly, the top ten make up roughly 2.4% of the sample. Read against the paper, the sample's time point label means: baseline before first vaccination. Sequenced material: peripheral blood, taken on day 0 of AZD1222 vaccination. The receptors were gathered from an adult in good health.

The CDR3 region is CASTTGTGKLYGYTF. CDR3 nucleotides: TGTGCCAGCACCACCGGGACAGGGAAACTCTATGGCTACACCTTC. The rearrangement uses TRBV28 and TRBJ1-2; 9 nucleotides agree with TRBD1. The V gene end was trimmed by 7 bases and the J gene end by 4 bases; junction bases not matched to a gene: 10. The germline V gene encodes CDR1 MDHEN and CDR2 SYDVKM. CDR3 length equals 15 residues.

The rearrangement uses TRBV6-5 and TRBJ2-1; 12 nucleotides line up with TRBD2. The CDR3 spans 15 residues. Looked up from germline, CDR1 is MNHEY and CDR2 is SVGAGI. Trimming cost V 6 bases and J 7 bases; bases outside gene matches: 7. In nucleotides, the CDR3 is TGTGCCAGCAGGATTCTAGCGGGAGGGCCGAATGAGCAGTTCTTC. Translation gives CASRILAGGPNEQFF.

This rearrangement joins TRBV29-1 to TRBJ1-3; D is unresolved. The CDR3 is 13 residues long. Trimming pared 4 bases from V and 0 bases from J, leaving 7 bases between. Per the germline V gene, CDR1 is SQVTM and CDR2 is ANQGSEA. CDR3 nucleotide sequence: TGCAGCGTTGGCAGCTTCTCTGGAAACACCATATATTTT. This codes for CSVGSFSGNTIYF.

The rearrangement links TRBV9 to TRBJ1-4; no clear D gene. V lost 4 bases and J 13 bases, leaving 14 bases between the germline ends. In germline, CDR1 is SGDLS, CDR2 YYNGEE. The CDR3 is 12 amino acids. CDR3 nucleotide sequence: TGTGCCAGCAGCCGAAATGAAGAGGGACTGTTTTTT. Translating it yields CASSRNEEGLFF.

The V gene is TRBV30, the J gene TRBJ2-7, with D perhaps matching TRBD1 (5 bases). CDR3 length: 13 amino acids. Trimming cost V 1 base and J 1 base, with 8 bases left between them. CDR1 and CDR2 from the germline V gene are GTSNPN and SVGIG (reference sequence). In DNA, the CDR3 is TGTGCCTGGAGTGGGGGCCATTCCTACGAGCAGTACTTC. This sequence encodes CAWSGGHSYEQYF.

The CDR3 nucleotides are TGTGCCACCAGCAGCGGAGGGGGCTCCCGCAATGAAAAACTGTTTTTT. Protein product: CATSSGGGSRNEKLFF. The chain carries TRBV15 and TRBJ1-4; 7 bases align to TRBD1. Looked up from germline, CDR1 is LNHNV and CDR2 is YYDKDF (reference sequence). Losses at the gene ends were 3 bases for V and 5 bases for J; bases not matched to a gene: 9. The CDR3 has 16 amino acids. Using reference TRBV15 and TRBJ1-4 for the parts outside the CDR3, the full variable domain is DAMVIQNPRYQVTQFGKPVTLSCSQTLNHNVMYWYQQKSSQAPKLLFHYYDKDFNNEADTPDNFQSRRPNTSFCFLDIRSPGLGDTAMYLCATSSGGGSRNEKLFFGSGTQLSVL.

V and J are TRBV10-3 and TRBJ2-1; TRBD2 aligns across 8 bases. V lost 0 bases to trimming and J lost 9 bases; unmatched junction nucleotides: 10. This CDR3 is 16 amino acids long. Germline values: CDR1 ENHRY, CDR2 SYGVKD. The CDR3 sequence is CAISESTPGRVFEQFF. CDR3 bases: TGTGCCATCAGTGAGTCGACTCCCGGGAGGGTATTTGAGCAGTTCTTC.

CDR3 sequence: CASSLPGGTQYF. CDR3 nucleotides: TGTGCCAGCAGTTTACCCGGGGGGACCCAGTACTTC. The rearrangement links TRBV28 to TRBJ2-5, with a tentative D call TRBD2 (6 bases). Germline V gene sequence: CDR1 MDHEN, CDR2 SYDVKM. Trimming shortened V by 2 bases and J by 7 bases, and 8 bases separated the two germline ends. The CDR3 runs 12 residues.

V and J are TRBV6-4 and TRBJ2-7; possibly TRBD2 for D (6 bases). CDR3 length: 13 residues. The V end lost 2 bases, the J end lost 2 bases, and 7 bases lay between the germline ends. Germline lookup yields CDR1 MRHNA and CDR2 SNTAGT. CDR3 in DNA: TGTGCCAGCAGTGACCGACTAGCCTACGAGCAGTACTTC. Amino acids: CASSDRLAYEQYF.

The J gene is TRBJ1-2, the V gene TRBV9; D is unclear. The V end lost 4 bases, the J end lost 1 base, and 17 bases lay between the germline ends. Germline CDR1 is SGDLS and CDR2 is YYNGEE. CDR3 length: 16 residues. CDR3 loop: CASSPDPWGLNYGYTF. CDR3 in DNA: TGTGCCAGCAGCCCGGACCCGTGGGGTCTTAACTATGGCTACACCTTC.

The CDR3 sequence is CASSPVVPGKDTGELFF. The DNA for the CDR3 is TGTGCCAGCTCCCCAGTAGTACCGGGGAAGGACACCGGGGAGCTGTTTTTT. J is TRBJ2-2 and V is TRBV18, with D tentatively TRBD2 (5 bases). CDR1 and CDR2 (germline): KGHSH, LQKENI. V lost 6 bases and J lost 3, with 20 bases in between. This CDR3 spans 17 amino acids.

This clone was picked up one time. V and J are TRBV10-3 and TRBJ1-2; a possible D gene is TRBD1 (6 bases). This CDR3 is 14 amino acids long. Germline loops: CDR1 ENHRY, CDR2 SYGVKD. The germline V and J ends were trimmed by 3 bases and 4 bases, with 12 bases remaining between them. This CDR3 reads CAISEGGGFYGYTF. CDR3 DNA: TGTGCCATCAGTGAAGGGGGGGGCTTCTATGGCTACACCTTC.

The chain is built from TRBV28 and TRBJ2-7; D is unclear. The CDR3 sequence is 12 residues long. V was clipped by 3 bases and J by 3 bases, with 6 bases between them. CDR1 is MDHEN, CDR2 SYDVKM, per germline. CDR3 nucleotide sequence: TGTGCCAGCAGTTTTTCATACTACGAGCAGTACTTC. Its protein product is CASSFSYYEQYF.

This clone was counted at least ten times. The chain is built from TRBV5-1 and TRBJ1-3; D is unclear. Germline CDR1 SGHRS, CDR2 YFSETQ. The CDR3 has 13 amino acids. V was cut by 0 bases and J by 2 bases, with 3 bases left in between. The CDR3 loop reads CASSLAPGNTIYF. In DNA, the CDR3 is TGCGCCAGCAGCTTGGCCCCTGGAAACACCATATATTTT.

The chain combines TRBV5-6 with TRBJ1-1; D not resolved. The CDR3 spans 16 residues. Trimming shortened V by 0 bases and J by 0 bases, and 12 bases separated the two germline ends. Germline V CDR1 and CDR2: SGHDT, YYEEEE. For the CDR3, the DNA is TGTGCCAGCAGCTTGGGGCCTCTCGGGGTGAACACTGAAGCTTTCTTT. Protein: CASSLGPLGVNTEAFF. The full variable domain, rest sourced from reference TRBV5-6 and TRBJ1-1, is DAGVTQSPTHLIKTRGQQVTLRCSPKSGHDTVSWYQQALGQGPQFIFQYYEEEERQRGNFPDRFSGHQFPNYSSELNVNALLLGDSALYLCASSLGPLGVNTEAFFGQGTRLTVV.

Here the CDR3 reads CASSVGPQETQYF. The CDR3 DNA is TGTGCCAGCTCGGTAGGGCCTCAAGAGACCCAGTACTTC. The gene calls are TRBV18 and TRBJ2-5; D ambiguous. Germline lookup yields CDR1 KGHSH and CDR2 LQKENI. With 6 bases removed from V and 2 bases from J, the gap between germline ends came to 10 bases. The CDR3 extends over 13 amino acids.

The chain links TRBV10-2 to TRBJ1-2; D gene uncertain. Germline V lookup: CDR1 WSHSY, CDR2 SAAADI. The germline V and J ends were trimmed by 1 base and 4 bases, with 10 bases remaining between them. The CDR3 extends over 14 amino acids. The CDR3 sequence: CASSEFAASYGYTF. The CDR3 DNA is TGCGCCAGCAGTGAGTTTGCCGCGAGCTATGGCTACACCTTC.